These T cell receptor beta chains were read from a single sample in a study of cytomegalovirus exposure and HLA in healthy donors. TCRdb's table, derived via immunoSEQ multiplex PCR, lists solely in-frame clones and lacks some. Of some 45,000 clones detected, approximately 95% appear once; the ten largest clones hold roughly 8%. Source material: PBMCs. These receptors were collected from a woman aged 18-29 years in good health and CMV-seropositive. The CDR3 runs from the conserved cysteine through the conserved F or W. A D gene is named only where the DNA matches it firmly.

TRBV5-5	NA	TRBJ1-6	TGTGCCAGCAGCTTAGGGAGCTCCTATAATTCACCCCTCCACTTT	CASSLGSSYNSPLHF
TRBV28	TRBD2	TRBJ2-7	TGTGCCAGCAGTTTACAGCGTTGGGGACTAGCGGCGAGCTCCTACGAGCAGTACTTC	CASSLQRWGLAASSYEQYF
TRBV6-6	TRBD2	TRBJ2-1	TGTGCCAGCAGTTCCCCTAGCGGGCACAATGAGCAGTTCTTC	CASSSPSGHNEQFF
TRBV19	TRBD1	TRBJ2-1	TGTGCCAGTAGTATCGGGACAGTGGGCTACAATGAGCAGTTCTTC	CASSIGTVGYNEQFF
TRBV9	TRBD2	TRBJ2-3	TGTGCCAGCAGCGTAGTAAGTAGCGGGAGCACAGATACGCAGTATTTT	CASSVVSSGSTDTQYF
TRBV30	NA	TRBJ2-3	TGTGCCTGGTCGGACAGCGATACGCAGTATTTT	CAWSDSDTQYF
TRBV5-4	TRBD1	TRBJ1-2	TGTGCCAGCAGCCCGGGTGGACAGGGCAAAAACTATGGCTACACCTTC	CASSPGGQGKNYGYTF
TRBV7-6	TRBD2	TRBJ2-1	TGTGCCAGCAGCCGGACTAGCTCCTCCTACAATGAGCAGTTCTTC	CASSRTSSSYNEQFF
TRBV6-1	TRBD2	TRBJ2-3	TGTGCCAGCAGTGAAGTCGCGGGAGGGATGATGAATACGCAGTATTTT	CASSEVAGGMMNTQYF
TRBV29-1	TRBD1	TRBJ2-5	TGCAGCGTTGTAAGGGACAGGGTCTCAGAGACCCAGTACTTC	CSVVRDRVSETQYF
TRBV19	NA	TRBJ1-1	TGTGCCAGTAGTATAATCCCTGGCAACACTGAAGCTTTCTTT	CASSIIPGNTEAFF
TRBV6-4	TRBD1	TRBJ2-2	TGTGCCAGCAGCGAGACAGGGGGCACCGGGGAGCTGTTTTTT	CASSETGGTGELFF
TRBV28	NA	TRBJ1-2	TGTGCCAGCAGTGTACCCCCTGGCGGCTACACCTTC	CASSVPPGGYTF
TRBV6-1	TRBD2	TRBJ2-3	TGTGCCAGCAGTGAAACCCCAGCGGGAGGTGTGGATACGCAGTATTTT	CASSETPAGGVDTQYF
TRBV27	NA	TRBJ1-1	TGTGCCAGCAGTTTATCGCTTGAGGCCGAAGCTTTCTTT	CASSLSLEAEAFF
TRBV9	TRBD2	TRBJ2-5	TGTGCCAGCAGCGTAGCTGGGGGACTAGCGGGCGAGACCCAGTACTTC	CASSVAGGLAGETQYF
TRBV28	TRBD2	TRBJ2-2	TGTGCCAGCAGTTTCGGACTAGCGGGATTTTCCGGGGAGCTGTTTTTT	CASSFGLAGFSGELFF
TRBV13	TRBD2	TRBJ2-7	TGTGCCAGCAGCCGTCTCCTGGGACTAGCGGCGTTCTACGAGCAGTACTTC	CASSRLLGLAAFYEQYF
TRBV5-1	NA	TRBJ2-2	TGCGCCAGCAGCTTGGATCCGGGGATGAACACCGGGGAGCTGTTTTTT	CASSLDPGMNTGELFF
TRBV6-8	TRBD1	TRBJ1-4	TGTGCCAGCAAAAACCCGGGACAGGGAAGAGAAAAACTGTTTTTT	CASKNPGQGREKLFF
TRBV7-2	NA	TRBJ1-5	TGTGCCAGCAGCTTACGGACGGGGAATCAGCCCCAGCATTTT	CASSLRTGNQPQHF
TRBV7-2	NA	TRBJ2-1	TGTGCCAGCAGCTTAGGAGGAGGGGGCCGGGAATCTCTCTACAATGAGCAGTTCTTC	CASSLGGGGRESLYNEQFF